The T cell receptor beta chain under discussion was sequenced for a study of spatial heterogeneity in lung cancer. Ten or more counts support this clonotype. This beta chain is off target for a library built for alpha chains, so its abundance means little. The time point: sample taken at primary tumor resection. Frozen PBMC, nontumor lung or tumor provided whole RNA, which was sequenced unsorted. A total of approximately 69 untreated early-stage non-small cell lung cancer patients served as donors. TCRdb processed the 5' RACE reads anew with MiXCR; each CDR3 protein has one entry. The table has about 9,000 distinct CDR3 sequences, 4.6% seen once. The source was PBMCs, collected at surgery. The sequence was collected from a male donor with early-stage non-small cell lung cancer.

The CDR3 spells CASSSTGGGEQYF. The CDR3 region has the DNA TGTGCCAGCAGCTCGACAGGGGGCGGCGAGCAGTACTTC. This chain joins TRBV6-2 or TRBV6-3 and TRBJ2-7; 10 nucleotides line up with TRBD1. This CDR3 has 13 residues. Germline-derived CDR1 and CDR2 are MNHEY and SVGEGT. Unmatched junction bases numbered 5, after V lost 6 bases and J lost 6 bases.